The 15 T cell receptor beta chains presented below share a single source sample, sequenced in a study of blood T cell repertoires in COVID-19. Profiling relied on immunoSEQ multiplex PCR, and the TCRdb table lists in-frame clones only, not all of them. The sample carries 190,000 or so clones, around 85% recorded once. Sequenced: peripheral blood. Every receptor here comes from a woman aged 80 or older with acute or convalescent COVID-19.

This clone occurred a few times. The rearrangement links TRBV5-4 to TRBJ2-7; the D is unclear. CDR3 length equals 15 residues. V was pared by 0 bases and J by 0 bases, with 10 bases between. Germline CDR1 is SGHNT and CDR2 is YYREEE (reference sequence). CDR3 protein: CASSLDGGTSYEQYF. The CDR3 DNA sequence: TGTGCCAGCAGCTTGGATGGCGGAACCTCCTACGAGCAGTACTTC.

This clone was counted a few times. Different DNA sequences within this sample yield the same CDR3. The chain couples TRBV19 to TRBJ2-7; 11 bases align to TRBD2. CDR1 is LNHDA, CDR2 SQIVND, per germline (reference sequence). The CDR3 has 15 residues. With 2 bases clipped from V and 7 bases from J, the junction kept 7 bases outside the gene matches. The chain's CDR3 is CASSISSGRPGEQYF. The CDR3 nucleotides are TGTGCCAGTAGTATATCTAGCGGGAGGCCTGGGGAGCAGTACTTC.

The gene calls are TRBV4-3 and TRBJ1-1; D is possibly TRBD1 (6 bases). Trimming shortened V by 1 base and J by 0 bases, and 12 bases separated the two germline ends. This CDR3 has 16 residues. Germline assignment: CDR1 LGHNA and CDR2 YSLEER. The CDR3 region has the DNA TGCGCCAGCAGCCAAGCGAGCGCAGGGGTGAACACTGAAGCTTTCTTT. As protein: CASSQASAGVNTEAFF.

V is TRBV3-1 (or the pseudogene TRBV3-2) and J is TRBJ2-5; 15 positions agree with TRBD2. CDR1 and CDR2 (germline): LGHDT, YNNKEL (reference sequence). The CDR3 consists of 17 residues. Trimming at V came to 4 bases and at J to 2 bases, leaving 5 bases not matched to a gene. CDR3 in amino acids: CASSPGTSGRRQETQYF. The CDR3, as DNA: TGTGCCAGCAGCCCCGGGACTAGCGGGAGGCGGCAAGAGACCCAGTACTTC.

The V gene is TRBV5-4, the J gene TRBJ1-4, with 9 bases that match TRBD1. The germline CDR1 and CDR2 sequences are SGHNT and YYREEE (reference sequence). The CDR3 extends over 15 amino acids. Unmatched junction bases numbered 9, after V lost 4 bases and J lost 8 bases. The CDR3 spells CASSLGQGLEEKLFF. The CDR3 bases are TGTGCCAGCAGCCTAGGACAGGGGTTGGAGGAAAAACTGTTTTTT.

This chain uses TRBV5-1 with TRBJ1-1; unclear D gene. This CDR3 region has 14 residues. With 0 bases removed from V and 3 bases from J, the gap between germline ends came to 9 bases. Germline V gene lookup returns CDR1 SGHRS and CDR2 YFSETQ. CDR3 region: CASSLVDSYTEAFF. In DNA, the CDR3 is TGCGCCAGCAGCTTGGTCGACTCTTACACTGAAGCTTTCTTT.

The J gene is TRBJ1-1, the V gene TRBV29-1; 7 nucleotides agree with TRBD1. The CDR3 length is 12 residues. Germline V CDR1 and CDR2: SQVTM, ANQGSEA. Unmatched junction bases numbered 6, after V lost 6 bases and J lost 5 bases. The DNA for the CDR3 is TGCAGCGTCTCGCAGGGGGTGACTGAAGCTTTCTTT. Amino acids: CSVSQGVTEAFF.

This rearrangement joins TRBV19 to TRBJ1-6, with TRBD1 matching over 9 bases. The length of the CDR3 is 15 residues. The germline V gene encodes CDR1 LNHDA and CDR2 SQIVND (reference sequence). The J segment lost 10 bases and the V segment lost 5 bases, leaving 9 bases of the junction unmatched. The CDR3, as DNA: TGTGCCAGTAGTGCAGCGACAGGGGGAGAATCACCCCTCCACTTT. Its protein product is CASSAATGGESPLHF. Full variable domain (missing parts from reference TRBV19 and TRBJ1-6): DGGITQSPKYLFRKEGQNVTLSCEQNLNHDAMYWYRQDPGQGLRLIYYSQIVNDFQKGDIAEGYSVSREKKESFPLTVTSAQKNPTAFYLCASSAATGGESPLHFGNGTRLTVT.

CDR3 in DNA: TGTGCCAGCAGCATCAGGGGCGGCGGAAACACCATATATTTT. Protein product: CASSIRGGGNTIYF. The chain links TRBV7-8 to TRBJ1-3, with a tentative D call TRBD1 (6 bases). The CDR3 has 14 residues. Germline V gene sequence: CDR1 SGHVS, CDR2 FQNEAQ. The germline V and J ends were trimmed by 5 bases and 4 bases, with 12 bases remaining between them. The complete variable domain, with remaining parts taken from reference TRBV7-8 and TRBJ1-3, reads GAGVSQSPRYKVAKRGQDVALRCDPISGHVSLFWYQQALGQGPEFLTYFQNEAQLDKSGLPSDRFFAERPEGSVSTLKIQRTQQEDSAVYLCASSIRGGGNTIYFGEGSWLTVV.

This clone occurred once. V usage is TRBV2 and J usage is TRBJ2-7; TRBD1 matches 10 bases. The CDR3 has 15 residues. The germline V gene has CDR1 SNHLY and CDR2 FYNNEI. V dropped 4 bases and J dropped 2; count of bases not matched to a gene: 5. CDR3 coding DNA: TGTGCCAGCAGTGCCAGACAGGGGGCGGCCTACGAGCAGTACTTC. Translating it yields CASSARQGAAYEQYF.

The rearrangement uses TRBV2 and TRBJ1-6; D is possibly TRBD1 (6 bases). The germline gives CDR1 SNHLY, CDR2 FYNNEI. The CDR3 is 15 residues long. Trimming shortened V by 6 bases and J by 5 bases, and 14 bases separated the two germline ends. The CDR3 protein is CASSGGRGDNSPLHF. The CDR3 DNA follows: TGTGCCAGCAGCGGAGGCAGGGGTGATAATTCACCCCTCCACTTT. The full variable domain, with the rest looked up from reference TRBV2 and TRBJ1-6, is EPEVTQTPSHQVTQMGQEVILRCVPISNHLYFYWYRQILGQKVEFLVSFYNNEISEKSEIFDDQFSVERPDGSNFTLKIRSTKLEDSAMYFCASSGGRGDNSPLHFGNGTRLTVT.

The chain carries TRBV7-9 and TRBJ2-3, with TRBD2 as a possible D gene (5 bases). The CDR3 runs to 15 residues. Trimming took off 1 base at V and 4 bases at J, with 12 bases between the two ends. Germline V gives CDR1 SEHNR, CDR2 FQNEAQ (reference sequence). The CDR3 loop reads CASSLGMRVPDTQYF. DNA of the CDR3: TGTGCCAGCAGCTTAGGCATGAGGGTCCCAGATACGCAGTATTTT.

The gene calls are TRBV7-6 and TRBJ1-1; D might be TRBD1 (5 bases). The CDR3 length is 15 residues. Per the germline V gene, CDR1 is SGHVS and CDR2 is FNYEAQ. Trimming took off 3 bases at V and 6 bases at J, with 17 bases between the two ends. The CDR3 region has the DNA TGTGCCAGCAGCTTGGAATCAGGGCTGGCGGCTGAAGCTTTCTTT. Amino acids: CASSLESGLAAEAFF. Full variable domain (rest looked up from reference TRBV7-6 and TRBJ1-1): GAGVSQSPRYKVTKRGQDVALRCDPISGHVSLYWYRQALGQGPEFLTYFNYEAQQDKSGLPNDRFSAERPEGSISTLTIQRTEQRDSAMYRCASSLESGLAAEAFFGQGTRLTVV.

The V gene is TRBV18, the J gene TRBJ2-1, with D possibly being TRBD2 (7 bases). The V end lost 3 bases, the J end lost 6 bases, and 9 bases lay between the germline ends. Germline assignment: CDR1 KGHSH and CDR2 LQKENI. The CDR3 runs 13 residues. CDR3 DNA: TGTGCCAGCTCACCCCGGGGGGCCAATGAGCAGTTCTTC. Translating it yields CASSPRGANEQFF.

This clone was observed a single time. This chain uses TRBV11-2 with TRBJ2-5; the match to TRBD1 covers 10 bases. The CDR3 runs 16 residues. CDR1 and CDR2 (germline): SGHAT, FQNNGV. V gave up 5 bases and J gave up 5 bases; unmatched junction bases: 11. The CDR3 DNA reads TGTGCCAGCAGCCAGGGTCCGGGACAGGGGACGGAGACCCAGTACTTC. Translation gives CASSQGPGQGTETQYF. The whole variable domain, remainder taken from reference TRBV11-2 and TRBJ2-5, is EAGVAQSPRYKIIEKRQSVAFWCNPISGHATLYWYQQILGQGPKLLIQFQNNGVVDDSQLPKDRFSAERLKGVDSTLKIQPAKLEDSAVYLCASSQGPGQGTETQYFGPGTRLLVL.